This T cell receptor beta chain was profiled in a study of brain T cells in children with intractable seizures (dated by TCRdb to the early 2020s). In terms of the full investigation: As a first screen for immune gene transcripts, resected brain tissue from roughly 57 pediatric epilepsy surgery cases was run on a NanoString immunology panel. Among the approximately twelve selected surgery cases, pre-surgery blood was additionally sequenced for eight, leaving four cases with brain tissue only. What the authors observed across the whole study: The patients' HCMV serostatus was not known, and viral specificity was inferred solely from CDR3 sequence similarity. Sequencing depth differed between pre- and post-surgery blood, so clones missing from the pre-surgery sample may reflect undersampling.

TCR beta chain sequences were generated from genomic DNA using the immunoSEQ assay. On the study's bioinformatics: Any CDR3 sequence that did not begin with the conserved framework cysteine at position 104 was removed by hand. To get clonality, the normalized Shannon's Diversity Index was subtracted from one, giving values from 0 (maximal diversity) to 1 (oligoclonal). Chi-squared comparison-of-proportions tests were used to check whether the frequency of the same CDR3 differed between samples, for example brain versus blood. Public clonotypes were found through immuneACCESS searches, while the VDJdb browser was used to judge similarity to known antiviral clonotypes. Held by TCRdb, this immuneACCESS table contains in-frame sequences only and omits some clones. Under half of the omission traces to an unresolved V gene where checked; the cause of the rest is unknown. V and J calls and clone size come straight from that table; D and trimming were deduced from the DNA. The sample table lists hundreds of thousands of clones, about 93% of them with a count of one. In total, the top ten clones hold around 5% of the sample.

Concerning this clone: Which antigen it targets is not known. No quality values exist for individual bases; no much larger clone is one base distant.

The CDR3, cysteine through phenylalanine, is 12 amino acids long. Only the CDR3 portion is preserved as DNA: 36 bases, with reading frame beginning at the first base. Trimming at the junction amounts to 4 bases on V and 4 bases on J, and the germline ends lie 7 bases apart. Reading the germline V gene (reference sequence) gives CDR1 GTSNPN and CDR2 SVGIG. In light of the paper, this sample's time point label describes: blood from clinic visit 5 months post-surgery; TSC patient then seizure free. Surgery cases with the highest brain T cell transcript signatures were selected for TCR beta chain sequencing of brain tissue and, where available, blood. Patients had been treated with at least one anti-epileptic drug before surgery. TCR-sequenced patients were children with drug-resistant epilepsy due to tuberous sclerosis complex, focal cortical dysplasia, Rasmussen encephalitis or hemimegalencephaly. Bulk genomic DNA was isolated from unsorted brain tissue and whole blood using the Monarch genomic DNA purification kit.

Rearrangement joined TRBV30 to TRBJ2-2, with no D gene named confidently. The receptor was derived from a boy under two years old with tuberous sclerosis and intractable seizures. The material sequenced was peripheral blood, taken 5 to 6 months after surgery. This receptor carries the CDR3 CAWNYITGELFF. The DNA reads as follows: TGTGCCTGGAACTATATCACCGGGGAGCTGTTTTTT.